Given below is one TCR beta chain in context. This entry belongs to a study of OX40 agonist ivuxolimab in advanced cancers. The CDR3 runs 15 residues. Germline V gives CDR1 SGHTA, CDR2 FQGTGA. V lost 6 bases to trimming and J lost 2 bases; unmatched junction nucleotides: 5. Using immunoSEQ multiplex PCR, the repertoire was profiled, and TCRdb retains in-frame clones only, with some absent. This sample has more than 60,000 clones, with roughly 85% found just once. The rearrangement joins TRBV7-3 to TRBJ2-2; 8 nucleotides line up with TRBD2. This receptor was taken from an adult with an advanced solid tumor such as melanoma, head and neck, liver or kidney cancer. Sequences were derived from CD4+ or CD8+ T cells sorted from blood, sampled in a trial of the OX40 agonist ivuxolimab. DNA for the CDR3: TGTGCCAGCAGGGACCGGACTAGCAACACCGGGGAGCTGTTTTTT. It is translated as CASRDRTSNTGELFF. Drawing the rest from reference TRBV7-3 and TRBJ2-2, the complete variable domain is GAGVSQTPSNKVTEKGKYVELRCDPISGHTALYWYRQSLGQGPEFLIYFQGTGAADDSGLPNDRFFAVRPEGSVSTLKIQRTERGDSAVYLCASRDRTSNTGELFFGEGSRLTVL.